The subject of this entry is one TCR beta chain. It lacks a known antigen. No base quality values were provided; no much bigger clone lies one nucleotide off. The sample belongs to a study of shared clonotypes between healthy human individuals (dated by TCRdb to the early 2020s). About the investigation overall: A couple of women and three men aged 18 to 49 years were included in the cohort. Leukapheresis yielded between about 0.94 and 10 billion PBMCs per donor. For each donor, CD4 naive and CD4 memory were each run on three plates, CD8 naive on two plates, and CD8 memory on one plate. The study deeply sequenced blood TCR repertoires of five healthy adults to estimate repertoire size and the extent of clonotype sharing between individuals. Libraries were prepared and TCR repertoires were sequenced by different laboratories using diverse techniques, in order to increase sequencing depth and limit assay-specific biases.

TCR CDR3 regions were amplified from genomic DNA by multiplex PCR using the deep immunoSEQ assay. Extracted genomic DNA from each cell subset was distributed evenly across all wells of several immunoSEQ 96-well plates, and each plate was treated as a replicate. For sorted subsets, each replicate PCR was loaded with approximately 200 ng genomic DNA, equivalent to roughly 30,000 T cell genomes. Purified libraries were measured with a Qubit 3.0 fluorometer, size-checked on a Bioanalyzer 2100, and measured again with the KAPA Library Quantification kit. Every immunoSEQ 96-well plate was sequenced on a separate single-read 150-cycle Illumina NextSeq 550 flow cell. In the authors' own workflow: The immunoSEQ output contained only junctional sequences without quality scores, so filtering could not match that applied to full-length reads. To assign V/J genes and CDR3, sequences were annotated against IMGT germline references using PyIR, a Python wrapper for IgBLAST v1.9. Any read was removed if the V/J assignment was weak (E-value above 1e-6), the CDR3 was missing, or the read contained stop codons, out-of-frame junctions, or ambiguous translated residues. V3J clonotypes were defined as sequences sharing an identical inferred V gene, J gene, and CDR3 amino acid sequence. The percentage overlap between two repertoires was calculated by dividing the number of shared unique clonotypes by the size of the smaller repertoire. Three approaches were used to assess repertoire richness: RTK rarefaction, the Chao1 estimator, and Recon v2.1 estimates of unobserved clonotypes. For all TCRbeta clonotypes obtained by the gDNA method from four donors, generation probabilities were computed with OLGA. TCRdb stores this immuneACCESS table with in-frame sequences only. Part of the clones is absent; in the studies checked, under half of the shortfall reflects unresolved V genes, and no reason is known for the rest. That table is the source of V, J and clone size, and D and trimming were worked out from the DNA. This sample gives roughly 600,000 clones in total; about 98% of them show up just once. 0.3% of the sample lies in the top ten.

CD8 naive samples were obtained by positive selection for CCR7 among CD45RO-negative cells, yielding a CD45RA+CCR7+ population from which TemRA cells were excluded. The donors were healthy, HIV-negative adults with no recently reported acute infections or vaccinations. Only Caucasian adults living in Nashville, Tennessee, USA were represented among the donors. After blood collection by leukapheresis, PBMCs were isolated using Ficoll-Histopaque density gradient centrifugation and then cryopreserved in the vapor phase of liquid nitrogen. Analytical flow cytometry was used to check the purity and quantity of every magnetically sorted T cell population. From each sorted fraction, genomic DNA was isolated and quantified by UV absorbance on a Nanodrop 2000c. What the authors observed across the whole study: Higher generation probabilities were observed for clonotypes shared by all four sorted-subset donors than for non-shared clonotypes. Estimated clonotype richness was generally larger for naive than for memory subsets. Rarefaction of sorted-subset datasets indicated incomplete sequencing despite the large sequencing depth. Because the study included a small number of donors, the genetic and exposure-history diversity represented was limited. Pairwise subsampling indicated that sequencing depth was expected to affect the degree of clonotype sharing among donors. Across a handful of donors, approximately 4.9% of naive CD4, approximately 3.6% of naive CD8, approximately 2.5% of memory CD4, and roughly 0.41% of memory CD8 clonotypes were shared. Sampling was restricted to blood, and TCR repertoires in tissues likely differ from the TCR repertoires found in blood.

Material: naive CD8+ T cells sorted from blood. The cell subset or site label on this specimen signifies: CD45RA+CCR7+. The sequence was collected from a man younger than 45 in good health.

The CDR3: CASSVQGAGEKLFF. The DNA sequence is TGCGCCAGCAGCGTACAGGGGGCAGGAGAAAAACTGTTTTTT. Here the chain combines TRBV5-1 and TRBJ1-4; 9 junctional bases match TRBD1. In the germline V gene, CDR1 corresponds to SGHRS and CDR2 to YFSETQ. At the junction V is shortened by 4 bases and J by 8 bases; bases outside the gene matches: 6. Its CDR3 holds 14 amino acids, cysteine through phenylalanine. The kept DNA is CDR3 alone, 42 bases in frame from the first base. With the rest looked up from the reference TRBV5-1 and TRBJ1-4 genes rather than sequenced, the full variable domain is KAGVTQTPRYLIKTRGQQVTLSCSPISGHRSVSWYQQTPGQGLQFLFEYFSETQRNKGNFPGRFSGRQFSNSRSEMNVSTLELGDSALYLCASSVQGAGEKLFFGSGTQLSVL.